The 15 T cell receptor beta chains in this list originate from one sample, sequenced in a study of T cell repertoires in cytomegalovirus infection. TCRdb re-called the reads with MiXCR, one entry per CDR3 protein. Here the sample spans about 890,000 distinct CDR3 sequences, under 40% being singletons. Their antigens remain unidentified. The sequencing used cultured CD8+ T cells from PBMCs, collected from culture after CMV antigen stimulation. Every receptor here comes from a human donor in good health (CMV status not recorded). Some clones in this sample may be carry-over from other donors' samples.

This clonotype has more than one count but fewer than ten. The chain couples TRBV27 to TRBJ1-5, with TRBD1 matching over 7 bases. This CDR3 is built from 13 residues. Per the germline V gene, CDR1 is MNHEY and CDR2 is SMNVEV (reference sequence). Trimming took 5 bases from V and 7 from J; bases not matched to a gene: 5. CDR3 DNA: TGTGCCAGCAGTAGGGACAGACGGCAGCCCCAGCATTTT. As protein: CASSRDRRQPQHF.

This clonotype was seen ten or more times. Here the CDR3 reads CASSSGDRGYEQYV. The CDR3, as DNA: TGTGCCAGCAGTTCTGGAGACAGGGGCTACGAGCAGTACGTC. The J gene is TRBJ2-7, the V gene TRBV6-2 or TRBV6-3, with 8 positions matching TRBD1. Germline assignment: CDR1 MNHEY and CDR2 SVGEGT. After removal of 4 bases from V and 3 bases from J, the junction contained 5 bases not matched to a gene. The CDR3 has 14 amino acids.

This chain joins TRBV19 and TRBJ1-5; 7 bases align to TRBD1. V lost 5 bases, J lost 4 bases, and 8 bases stayed unmatched. Germline CDR1 is LNHDA and CDR2 is SQIVND (reference sequence). CDR3 length: 15 residues. In DNA form, the CDR3 reads TGTGCCAGTAGTTTTCGATCAGGGGGAAATCAGCCCCAGCATTTT. Translation gives CASSFRSGGNQPQHF.

The chain has TRBV5-5 and TRBJ1-6; D gene uncertain. Trimming stripped 0 bases from V and 5 bases from J, with 12 bases between. Germline CDR1 SGHKS, CDR2 YYEKEE (reference sequence). The CDR3 spans 16 residues. As DNA, the CDR3 is TGTGCCAGCAGCTTGGCCACGGGAATCCATAATTCACCCCTCCACTTT. Translating it yields CASSLATGIHNSPLHF.

The chain employs TRBV27 and TRBJ1-1, with D possibly being TRBD1 (6 bases). In germline, CDR1 is MNHEY, CDR2 SMNVEV (reference sequence). V lost 6 bases and J 4 bases, leaving 18 bases between the germline ends. The CDR3 sequence is 15 residues long. CDR3 amino acids: CASRSEGGLFTEAFF. CDR3 nucleotides: TGTGCCAGCAGAAGCGAGGGGGGCCTTTTCACTGAAGCTTTCTTT.

The chain carries TRBV6-8 and TRBJ2-3; possibly TRBD1 for D (6 bases). This CDR3 is 15 amino acids long. Germline CDR1 MNHGY, CDR2 SAAAGT. Trimming took 2 bases from V and 5 from J, leaving 14 bases between them. For the CDR3, the DNA is TGTGCCAGCAGTTACCCGGGACAAGAGGTAGATACGCAGTATTTT. Amino acids: CASSYPGQEVDTQYF.

This clonotype has only a few counts. The V gene is TRBV5-1, the J gene TRBJ2-1, with 12 bases that match TRBD2. CDR1 SGHRS and CDR2 YFSETQ come from the germline V gene. This CDR3 is built from 16 residues. Trimming cost V 6 bases and J 2 bases; bases outside gene matches: 6. This CDR3 is CASTWLAGGPYNEQFF. The CDR3 DNA reads TGCGCCAGCACATGGCTAGCGGGGGGGCCCTACAATGAGCAGTTCTTC.

The sample holds a few counts of this clonotype. V and J are TRBV7-9 and TRBJ2-7; 7 nucleotides align to TRBD2. Per germline, CDR1 SEHNR and CDR2 FQNEAQ (reference sequence). The CDR3 totals 13 residues. With V trimmed by 5 bases and J by 3 bases, 4 bases remained unmatched. The chain's CDR3 is CASSGEGDYEQYV. The DNA of the CDR3 is TGTGCCAGCAGCGGGGAGGGAGACTACGAGCAGTACGTC.

V is TRBV12-3 or TRBV12-4 and J is TRBJ2-2; 7 positions agree with TRBD1. V was pared by 6 bases and J by 3 bases, with 7 bases of the junction left unmatched. The CDR3 runs to 15 residues. The CDR3 bases are TGTGCCAGCAGCACGACAGGGCCCGACACCGGGGAGCTGTTTTTT. Translating it yields CASSTTGPDTGELFF.

This clonotype was recorded at least ten times. The gene calls are TRBV7-3 and TRBJ2-1; no definite D call. Germline CDR1 reads SGHTA; CDR2 reads FQGTGA. V shed 4 bases and J shed 3 bases, with 7 bases lying between them. There are 13 residues in the CDR3. The CDR3 reads CASSSELYNEQFF. CDR3 nucleotide sequence: TGTGCCAGCAGCTCCGAACTCTACAATGAGCAGTTCTTC. Drawing the rest from reference TRBV7-3 and TRBJ2-1, the complete variable domain is GAGVSQTPSNKVTEKGKYVELRCDPISGHTALYWYRQSLGQGPEFLIYFQGTGAADDSGLPNDRFFAVRPEGSVSTLKIQRTERGDSAVYLCASSSELYNEQFFGPGTRLTVL.

The rearrangement links TRBV7-3 to TRBJ2-1; the D is unclear. V was shortened by 1 base and J by 9 bases, with 10 bases between the two germline ends. From germline, CDR1 is SGHTA and CDR2 FQGTGA. CDR3 length: 13 amino acids. CDR3 nucleotide sequence: TGTGCCAGCAGCTTAAATCTGGGGTTTGAGCAGTTCTTC. Protein sequence: CASSLNLGFEQFF.

There are a few counts of this clonotype. V and J are TRBV6-5 and TRBJ1-1; maybe TRBD1 (6 bases). This CDR3 has 19 amino acids. Germline loops: CDR1 MNHEY, CDR2 SVGAGI. V lost 6 bases and J 1 base, leaving 27 bases between the germline ends. The DNA of the CDR3 is TGTGCCAGCAGCACTAGCGGTCTACAGGGTATGTTAGGGAACACTGAAGCTTTCTTT. It encodes CASSTSGLQGMLGNTEAFF.

The genes are TRBV2 and TRBJ2-1, with D possibly being TRBD1 (5 bases). The CDR3 spans 10 residues. Germline assignment: CDR1 SNHLY and CDR2 FYNNEI. Trimming cost V 4 bases and J 12 bases, with 7 bases left between them. The CDR3 coding sequence is TGTGCCAGCAGTGCACAGGCGCAGTTCTTC. It codes for CASSAQAQFF.

This chain links TRBV6-1 with TRBJ2-2; 9 bases fit TRBD2. The ends lost 7 bases at V and 3 bases at J; junction bases unmatched: 12. This CDR3 is 17 amino acids long. Germline CDR1 is MNHNS and CDR2 is SASEGT. The CDR3 protein is CASKDLGGGADTGELFF. Written as DNA, the CDR3 is TGTGCCAGCAAGGACTTGGGCGGGGGGGCCGACACCGGGGAGCTGTTTTTT.

This chain links TRBV12-3 or TRBV12-4 with TRBJ2-3; D may be TRBD2 (6 bases). This CDR3 is 16 amino acids long. Deletions cut 5 bases from V and 1 base from J, with 16 bases between. CDR3 loop: CASSHLGTRGTDTQYF. The CDR3 DNA reads TGTGCCAGCAGTCACCTCGGGACTCGAGGCACAGATACGCAGTATTTT.